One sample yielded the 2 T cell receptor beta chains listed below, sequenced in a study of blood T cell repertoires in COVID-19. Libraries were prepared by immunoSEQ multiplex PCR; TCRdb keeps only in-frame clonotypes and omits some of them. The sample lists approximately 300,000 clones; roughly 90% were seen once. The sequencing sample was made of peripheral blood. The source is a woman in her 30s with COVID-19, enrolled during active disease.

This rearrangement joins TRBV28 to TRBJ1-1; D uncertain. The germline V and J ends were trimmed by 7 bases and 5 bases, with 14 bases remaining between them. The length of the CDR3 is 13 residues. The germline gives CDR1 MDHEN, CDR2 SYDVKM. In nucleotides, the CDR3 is TGTGCCAGCATAAGTATTGGGAGAACTGAAGCTTTCTTT. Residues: CASISIGRTEAFF. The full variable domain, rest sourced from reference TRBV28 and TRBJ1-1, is DVKVTQSSRYLVKRTGEKVFLECVQDMDHENMFWYRQDPGLGLRLIYFSYDVKMKEKGDIPEGYSVSREKKERFSLILESASTNQTSMYLCASISIGRTEAFFGQGTRLTVV.

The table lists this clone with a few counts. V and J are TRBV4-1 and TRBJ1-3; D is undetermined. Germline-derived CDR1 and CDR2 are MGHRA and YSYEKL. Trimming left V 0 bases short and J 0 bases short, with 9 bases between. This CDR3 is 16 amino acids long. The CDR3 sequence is CASSQDSGYSGNTIYF. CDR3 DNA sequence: TGCGCCAGCAGCCAAGATTCGGGGTACTCTGGAAACACCATATATTTT.